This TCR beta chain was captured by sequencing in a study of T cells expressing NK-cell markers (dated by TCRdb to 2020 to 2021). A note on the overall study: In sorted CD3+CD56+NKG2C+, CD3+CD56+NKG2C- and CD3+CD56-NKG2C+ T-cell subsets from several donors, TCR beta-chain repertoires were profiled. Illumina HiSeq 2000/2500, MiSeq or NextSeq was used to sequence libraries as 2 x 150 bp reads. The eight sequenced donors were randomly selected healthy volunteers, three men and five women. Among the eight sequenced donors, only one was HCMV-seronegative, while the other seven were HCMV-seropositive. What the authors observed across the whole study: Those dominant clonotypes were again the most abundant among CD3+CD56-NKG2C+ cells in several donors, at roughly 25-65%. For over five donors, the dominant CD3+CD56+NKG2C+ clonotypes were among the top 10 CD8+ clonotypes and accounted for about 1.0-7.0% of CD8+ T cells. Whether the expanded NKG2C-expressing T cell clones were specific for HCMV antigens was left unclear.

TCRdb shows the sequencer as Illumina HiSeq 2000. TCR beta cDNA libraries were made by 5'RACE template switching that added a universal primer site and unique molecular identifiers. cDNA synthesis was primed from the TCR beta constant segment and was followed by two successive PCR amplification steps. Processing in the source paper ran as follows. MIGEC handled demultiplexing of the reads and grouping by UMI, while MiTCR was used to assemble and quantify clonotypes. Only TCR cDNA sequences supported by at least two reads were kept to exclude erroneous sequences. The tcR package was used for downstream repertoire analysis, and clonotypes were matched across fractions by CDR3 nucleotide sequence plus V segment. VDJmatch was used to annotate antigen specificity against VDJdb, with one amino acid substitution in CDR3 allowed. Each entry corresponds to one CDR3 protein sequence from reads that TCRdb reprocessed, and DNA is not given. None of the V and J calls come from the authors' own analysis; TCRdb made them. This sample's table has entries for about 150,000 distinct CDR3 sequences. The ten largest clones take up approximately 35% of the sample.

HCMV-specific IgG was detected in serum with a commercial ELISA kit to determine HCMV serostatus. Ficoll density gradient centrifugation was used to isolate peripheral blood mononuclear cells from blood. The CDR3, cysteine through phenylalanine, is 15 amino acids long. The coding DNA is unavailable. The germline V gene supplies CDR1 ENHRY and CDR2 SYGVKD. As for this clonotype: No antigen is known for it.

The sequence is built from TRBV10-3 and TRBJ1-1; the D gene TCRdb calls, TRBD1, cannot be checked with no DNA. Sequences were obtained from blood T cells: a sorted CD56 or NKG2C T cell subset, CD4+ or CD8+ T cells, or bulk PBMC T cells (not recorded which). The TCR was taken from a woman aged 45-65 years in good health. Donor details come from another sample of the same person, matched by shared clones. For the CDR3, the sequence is CAISIQGQGNTEAFF.